One and the same sample provided the 14 T cell receptor beta chains below, sequenced in a study of regulatory T cells in long-lasting Graves disease. Time point noted: persistent/refractory GD, antithyroid drugs over 5 years with positive TRAb. The TCR library was made from RNA extracted from PBMCs. The TCR beta library used iRepertoire HTBI primers with Arm-PCR amplification of CDR3. TCRdb ran MiXCR on the multiplex PCR reads and lists one entry per CDR3 protein. The sample holds 350,000 to 500,000 distinct CDR3 sequences; about 21% are singletons and the top ten take roughly an eighth. Here the sequenced sample was peripheral blood mononuclear cells (PBMCs), taken when the disease was refractory, from a patient treated with antithyroid drugs. These receptors were taken from a female donor with Graves disease.

This sequence joins TRBV27 and TRBJ2-1; D not resolved. Germline V gene sequence: CDR1 MNHEY, CDR2 SMNVEV (reference sequence). CDR3 length equals 13 residues. The germline V and J ends were trimmed by 4 bases and 8 bases, with 12 bases remaining between them. Here the CDR3 DNA reads TGTGCCAGCAGTTCCCAGGCAAAATATGAGCAGTTCTTC. Translated, it gives CASSSQAKYEQFF.

This clonotype appeared many times. J is TRBJ1-2 and V is TRBV5-4; 7 nucleotides align to TRBD1. V dropped 5 bases and J dropped 4; count of bases not matched to a gene: 8. Germline CDR1 reads SGHNT; CDR2 reads YYREEE (reference sequence). CDR3 size: 14 residues. CDR3 sequence (DNA): TGTGCCAGCAGTCAAGGACAGGAGGTCTATGGCTACACCTTC. Its protein is CASSQGQEVYGYTF.

This clonotype was observed many times. This chain links TRBV7-3 with TRBJ1-1; TRBD1 agrees at 7 bases. This CDR3 has 13 amino acids. Germline CDR1 and CDR2: SGHTA and FQGTGA. Trimming removed 5 bases from V and 3 bases from J; junction bases left unmatched: 3. This CDR3 reads CASSTTGDTEAFF. CDR3 DNA sequence: TGTGCCAGCAGCACAACAGGGGACACTGAAGCTTTCTTT.

This clonotype was seen ten or more times. V gene TRBV2 combines with J gene TRBJ2-4, with 9 bases fitting TRBD1. The CDR3 is made up of 16 amino acids. Germline V gene data show CDR1 as SNHLY and CDR2 as FYNNEI. V trimming: 1 base; J trimming: 7 bases; junction bases outside the gene matches: 8. The CDR3 region is CASSEGGTGSANIQYF. The CDR3 nucleotides read TGTGCCAGCAGTGAAGGGGGGACAGGGAGTGCGAACATTCAGTACTTC.

The sample holds many counts of this clonotype. This chain uses TRBV7-8 with TRBJ2-2; 7 nucleotides agree with TRBD1. The CDR3 covers 12 residues. The germline CDR1 and CDR2 sequences are SGHVS and FQNEAQ. With V trimmed by 9 bases and J by 8 bases, 6 bases remained unmatched. In DNA, the CDR3 is TGTGCCAGAGACAGGGTTGGGGGGGAGCTGTTTTTT. Its translation is CARDRVGGELFF. The full variable domain, completed using reference TRBV7-8 and TRBJ2-2, is GAGVSQSPRYKVAKRGQDVALRCDPISGHVSLFWYQQALGQGPEFLTYFQNEAQLDKSGLPSDRFFAERPEGSVSTLKIQRTQQEDSAVYLCARDRVGGELFFGEGSRLTVL.

This clonotype has just a few counts. The CDR3 loop reads CAWRGGTGELFF. The DNA of the CDR3 is TGTGCCTGGCGCGGGGGTACCGGGGAGCTGTTTTTT. V usage is TRBV30 and J usage is TRBJ2-2; 7 bases agree with TRBD2. The CDR3 covers 12 residues. With V trimmed by 5 bases and J by 5 bases, 2 bases remained unmatched. In germline, CDR1 is GTSNPN, CDR2 SVGIG (reference sequence).

About this clonotype: One end of the junction fails to match germline, which may point to a read error. This chain joins TRBV7-7 and TRBJ2-5; 12 bases fit TRBD2. The CDR3 runs to 16 residues. CDR1 SSHAT and CDR2 FNYEAQ come from the germline V gene (reference sequence). The CDR3 sequence is CASSSTSGSLVETQYF. The CDR3 nucleotides read TGTGCTAGCAGCTCGACTAGCGGGAGTTTGGTTGAGACCCAGTACTTC.

The rearrangement uses TRBV18 and TRBJ2-3, with D hard to call. This CDR3 contains 13 residues. V dropped 2 bases and J dropped 3 bases, with 6 bases sitting between them. Germline assignment: CDR1 KGHSH and CDR2 LQKENI. The CDR3 DNA sequence: TGTGCCAGCTCACCAGCCGGGACAGATACGCAGTATTTT. It is translated as CASSPAGTDTQYF.

V is TRBV29-1 and J is TRBJ2-3, with D perhaps TRBD2 (6 bases). Trimming shortened V by 7 bases and J by 0 bases, and 11 bases separated the two germline ends. The CDR3 loop spans 13 amino acids. Looked up from germline, CDR1 is SQVTM and CDR2 is ANQGSEA. The CDR3 protein is CSARDFSTDTQYF. The DNA for the CDR3 is TGCAGCGCTCGGGACTTTAGCACAGATACGCAGTATTTT.

The genes are TRBV12-3 or TRBV12-4 and TRBJ1-3, with D unclear. V lost 5 bases to trimming and J lost 3 bases, with 5 bases between them. The CDR3 loop spans 12 amino acids. The CDR3 region has the DNA TGTGCCAGCAGTCTCGTTGGAAACACCATATATTTT. Protein sequence: CASSLVGNTIYF.

Concerning this clonotype itself: This may stem from a read error, because a much larger clone lies one nucleotide away. This chain joins TRBV2 and TRBJ2-2, with a weak D call TRBD1 (5 bases). The CDR3 loop spans 13 amino acids. The germline CDR1 and CDR2 sequences are SNHLY and FYNNEI. V was shortened by 6 bases and J by 3 bases, with 8 bases between the two germline ends. The chain's CDR3 is CASSKGDTGELFF. The CDR3 nucleotides read TGTGCCAGCAGCAAAGGGGACACCGGGGAGCTGTTTTTT.

This clonotype was seen ten or more times. J is TRBJ1-2 and V is TRBV3-1, with TRBD1 identical over 12 bases. After removal of 2 bases from V and 4 bases from J, the junction contained 11 bases not matched to a gene. Germline values: CDR1 LGHDT, CDR2 YNNKEL (reference sequence). CDR3 length equals 18 residues. DNA for the CDR3: TGTGCCAGCAGCCAATACTCCCCGGGACAGGGGGCTGGCTATGGCTACACCTTC. Translated: CASSQYSPGQGAGYGYTF.

This clonotype was observed at least ten times. J is TRBJ2-5 and V is TRBV6-1; TRBD2 might be the D (6 bases). With 2 bases removed from V and 2 bases from J, the gap between germline ends came to 6 bases. This CDR3 has 13 amino acids. Germline CDR1 and CDR2: MNHNS and SASEGT. The CDR3 nucleotides are TGTGCCAGCAGTGAACTAGCGCAAGAGACCCAGTACTTC. Residues: CASSELAQETQYF.

This chain connects TRBV19 to TRBJ1-1; 8 bases are a match to TRBD1. The V gene's germline CDR1 is LNHDA and CDR2 SQIVND (reference sequence). This CDR3 has 15 residues. Trimming removed 4 bases from V and 4 bases from J; junction bases left unmatched: 8. The CDR3, as DNA: TGTGCCAGTAGTACGAAACAGGGGGTGGTCACTGAAGCTTTCTTT. Its protein product is CASSTKQGVVTEAFF.